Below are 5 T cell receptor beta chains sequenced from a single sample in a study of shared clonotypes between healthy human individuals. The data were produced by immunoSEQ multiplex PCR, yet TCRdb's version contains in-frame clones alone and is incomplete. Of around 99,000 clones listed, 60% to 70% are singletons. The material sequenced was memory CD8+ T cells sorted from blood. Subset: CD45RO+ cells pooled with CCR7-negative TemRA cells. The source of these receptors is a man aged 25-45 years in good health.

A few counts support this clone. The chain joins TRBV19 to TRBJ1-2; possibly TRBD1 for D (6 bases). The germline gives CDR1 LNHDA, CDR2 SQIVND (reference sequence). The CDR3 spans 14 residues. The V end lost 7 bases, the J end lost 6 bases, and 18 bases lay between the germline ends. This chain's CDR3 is CASINREGSNGYTF. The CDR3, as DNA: TGTGCCAGTATCAACAGGGAAGGCTCGAATGGCTACACCTTC.

CDR3 amino acids: CAGGWPPTGNEQFF. Written as DNA, the CDR3 is TGCGCCGGGGGATGGCCACCAACGGGCAATGAGCAGTTCTTC. V usage is TRBV23-1 and J usage is TRBJ2-1, with D tentatively TRBD1 or TRBD2 (5 bases each). TRBV23-1 is annotated as an ORF whose role is uncertain. V lost 11 bases and J 6 bases, leaving 20 bases between the germline ends. This CDR3 region has 14 residues.

CDR3 coding DNA: TGTGCCAGCAGCTTAGGCCCGGGACAGTACAATGAGCAGTTCTTC. Translating it yields CASSLGPGQYNEQFF. The chain uses TRBV7-2 and TRBJ2-1; 7 nucleotides line up with TRBD1. The J segment lost 4 bases and the V segment lost 1 base, leaving 4 bases of the junction unmatched. CDR1 SGHTA and CDR2 FQGNSA come from the germline V gene. The CDR3 has 15 amino acids. The whole variable domain, remainder taken from reference TRBV7-2 and TRBJ2-1, is GAGVSQSPSNKVTEKGKDVELRCDPISGHTALYWYRQSLGQGLEFLIYFQGNSAPDKSGLPSDRFSAERTGGSVSTLTIQRTQQEDSAVYLCASSLGPGQYNEQFFGPGTRLTVL.

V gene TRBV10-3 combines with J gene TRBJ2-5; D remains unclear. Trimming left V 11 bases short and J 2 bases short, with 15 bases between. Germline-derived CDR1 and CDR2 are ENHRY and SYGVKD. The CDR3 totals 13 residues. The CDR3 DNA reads TGTGCCGTACGGCGAGGACCGCAAGAGACCCAGTACTTC. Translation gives CAVRRGPQETQYF.

The CDR3 spells CASSLSIWAKPYEQYF. Here the CDR3 DNA reads TGTGCCAGCAGTTTATCAATATGGGCCAAACCCTACGAGCAGTACTTC. J is TRBJ2-7 and V is TRBV27; unclear D gene. The length of the CDR3 is 16 residues. Between the trimmed V and J ends, which lost 0 bases and 2 bases, there was a span of 14 bases. Germline assignment: CDR1 MNHEY and CDR2 SMNVEV (reference sequence).